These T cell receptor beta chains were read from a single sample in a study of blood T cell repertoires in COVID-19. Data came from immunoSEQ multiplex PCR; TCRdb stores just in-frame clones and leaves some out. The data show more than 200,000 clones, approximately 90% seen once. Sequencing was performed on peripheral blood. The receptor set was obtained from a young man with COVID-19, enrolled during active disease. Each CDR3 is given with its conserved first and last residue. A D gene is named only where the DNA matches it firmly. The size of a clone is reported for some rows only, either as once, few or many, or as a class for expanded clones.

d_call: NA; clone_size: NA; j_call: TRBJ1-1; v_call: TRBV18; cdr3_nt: TGTGCCAGCTCACCAAGTGTGTTGGCGGTCACTGAAGCTTTCTTT; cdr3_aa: CASSPSVLAVTEAFF
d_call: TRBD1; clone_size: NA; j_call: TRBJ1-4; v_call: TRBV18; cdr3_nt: TGTGCCAGCTCACCCTCACAGGGGGGAGATGAAAAACTGTTTTTT; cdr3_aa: CASSPSQGGDEKLFF
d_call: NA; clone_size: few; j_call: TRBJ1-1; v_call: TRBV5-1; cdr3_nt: TGCGCCAGCAGCTTGCAAGGGAGAGAATGGACTGAAGCTTTCTTT; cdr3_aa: CASSLQGREWTEAFF
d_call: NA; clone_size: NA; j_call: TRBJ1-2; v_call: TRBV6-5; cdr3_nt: TGTGCCAGCAGTTACTCGAGTGTAGCTAACTATGGCTACACCTTC; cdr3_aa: CASSYSSVANYGYTF
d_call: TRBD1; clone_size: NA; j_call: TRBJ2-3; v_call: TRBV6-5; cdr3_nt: TGTGCCAGCAGTTCGAGAACCGGGACAGGCCAAGATACGCAGTATTTT; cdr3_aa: CASSSRTGTGQDTQYF
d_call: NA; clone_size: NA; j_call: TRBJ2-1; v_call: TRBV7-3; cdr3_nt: TGTGCCAGCAGCTTAGACGGAGGGTCCAATGAGCAGTTCTTC; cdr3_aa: CASSLDGGSNEQFF
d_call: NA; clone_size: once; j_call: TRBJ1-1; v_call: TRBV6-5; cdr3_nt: TGTGCCAGCAGTTACGACGCGGCCACTGAAGCTTTCTTT; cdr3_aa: CASSYDAATEAFF
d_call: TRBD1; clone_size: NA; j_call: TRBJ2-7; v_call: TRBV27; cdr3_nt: TGTGCCAGCCGGGCTGCCGGGACAGACTCCTACGAGCAGTACTTC; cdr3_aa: CASRAAGTDSYEQYF
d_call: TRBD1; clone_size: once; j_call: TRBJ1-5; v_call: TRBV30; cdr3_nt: TGTGCCTGGAGTCTTACAGGGGATCAGCCCCAGCATTTT; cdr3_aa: CAWSLTGDQPQHF
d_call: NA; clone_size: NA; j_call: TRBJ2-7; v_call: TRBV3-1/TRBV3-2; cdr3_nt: TGTGCCAGCAGCCCAGCCACAGGGTCCTACGAGCAGTACTTC; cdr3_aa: CASSPATGSYEQYF
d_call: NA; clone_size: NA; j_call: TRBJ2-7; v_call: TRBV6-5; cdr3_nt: TGTGCCAGCGGCGGACAGCTATACGAGCAGTACTTC; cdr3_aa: CASGGQLYEQYF
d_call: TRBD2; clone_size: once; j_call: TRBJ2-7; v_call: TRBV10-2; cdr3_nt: TGCGCCAGCAGTGAGCCGGGACTAGCGGGGGGGCCCTACGAGCAGTACTTC; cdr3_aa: CASSEPGLAGGPYEQYF
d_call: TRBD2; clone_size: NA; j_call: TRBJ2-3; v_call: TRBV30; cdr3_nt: TGTGCCTGGAGCCCTGGACTAGCGGGGACAGATACGCAGTATTTT; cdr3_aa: CAWSPGLAGTDTQYF
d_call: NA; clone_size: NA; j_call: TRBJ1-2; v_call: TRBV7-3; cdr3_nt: TGTGCCAGCAGCCATACGGGGGGTTTGGGTGGCTACACCTTC; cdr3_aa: CASSHTGGLGGYTF
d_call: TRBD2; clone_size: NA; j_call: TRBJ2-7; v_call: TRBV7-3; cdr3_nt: TGTGCCAGCAGCCTTAGCGGGAGAGGGGAGCAGTACTTC; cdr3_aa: CASSLSGRGEQYF
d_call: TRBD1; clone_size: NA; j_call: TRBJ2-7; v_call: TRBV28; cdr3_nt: TGTGCCAGCAGTTTAGATCTCGGGACAGGGTACTACGAGCAGTACTTC; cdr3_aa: CASSLDLGTGYYEQYF
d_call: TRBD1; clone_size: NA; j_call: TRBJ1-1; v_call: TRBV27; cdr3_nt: TGTGCCAGCGGCGCCCGAACAGGGGGCCGGACTGAAGCTTTCTTT; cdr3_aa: CASGARTGGRTEAFF
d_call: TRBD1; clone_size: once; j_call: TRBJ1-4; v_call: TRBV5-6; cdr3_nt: TGTGCCAGCAGCTACGACAGGGGGAATGAAAAACTGTTTTTT; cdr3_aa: CASSYDRGNEKLFF
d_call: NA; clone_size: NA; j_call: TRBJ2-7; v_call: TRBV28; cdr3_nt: TGTGCCAGCAGTTTGGTGCGGGGAGAGCAGTACTTC; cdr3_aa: CASSLVRGEQYF
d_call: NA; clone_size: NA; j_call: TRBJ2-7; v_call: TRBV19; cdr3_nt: TGTGCCAGTAGTAGCCGGGACGAGCAGTACTTC; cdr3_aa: CASSSRDEQYF
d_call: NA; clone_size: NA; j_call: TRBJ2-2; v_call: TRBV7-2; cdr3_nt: TGTGCCAGCAGCTTGGGTCAGGCGAACACCGGGGAGCTGTTTTTT; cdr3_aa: CASSLGQANTGELFF
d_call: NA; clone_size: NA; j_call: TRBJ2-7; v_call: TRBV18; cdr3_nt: TGTGCCAGCTCACCAGGAGCAAACTACGAGCAGTACTTC; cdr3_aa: CASSPGANYEQYF
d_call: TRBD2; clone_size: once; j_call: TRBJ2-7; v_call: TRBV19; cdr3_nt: TGTGCCAGTAGTATGGGACTAGCAAGTTACGAGCAGTACTTC; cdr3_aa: CASSMGLASYEQYF
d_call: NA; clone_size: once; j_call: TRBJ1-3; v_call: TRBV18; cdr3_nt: TGTGCCAGCTCTGGGCAAGGCGTGGCTCTTGGAAACACCATATATTTT; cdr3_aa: CASSGQGVALGNTIYF
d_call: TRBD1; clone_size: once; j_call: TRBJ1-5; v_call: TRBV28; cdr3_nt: TGTGCCAGCAGTTTACTTGACAGGGGGGTCGGTCAGCCCCAGCATTTT; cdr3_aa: CASSLLDRGVGQPQHF
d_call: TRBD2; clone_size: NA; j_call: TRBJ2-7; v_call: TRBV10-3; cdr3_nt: TGTGCCATCGGTCGGGAGGACACCTACGAGCAGTACTTC; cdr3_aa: CAIGREDTYEQYF
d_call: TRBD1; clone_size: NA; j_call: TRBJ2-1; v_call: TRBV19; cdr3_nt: TGTGCCAGTAGTCAAGACAGGGGAGAGAGCAATGAGCAGTTCTTC; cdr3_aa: CASSQDRGESNEQFF
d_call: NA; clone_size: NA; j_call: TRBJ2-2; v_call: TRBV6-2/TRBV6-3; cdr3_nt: TGTGCCAGCAGCCCTTTCTCTAGCGCAGTCACCGGGGAGCTGTTTTTT; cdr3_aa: CASSPFSSAVTGELFF
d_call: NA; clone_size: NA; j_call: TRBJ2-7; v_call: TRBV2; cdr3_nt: TGTGCCAGCAGGGGGGACATATACGAGCAGTACTTC; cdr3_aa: CASRGDIYEQYF
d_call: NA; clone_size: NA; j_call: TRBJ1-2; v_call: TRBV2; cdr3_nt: TGTGCCAGCAGTGACCTCCAGGGGCTAGGAAGTGGCTACACCTTC; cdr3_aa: CASSDLQGLGSGYTF
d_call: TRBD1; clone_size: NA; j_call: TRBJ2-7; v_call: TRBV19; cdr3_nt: TGTGCCTCCAGGACAGGGGGCTATTCGGTCGAGCAGTACTTC; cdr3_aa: CASRTGGYSVEQYF
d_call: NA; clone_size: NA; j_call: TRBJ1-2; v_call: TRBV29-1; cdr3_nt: TGCAGCGTTGAAGGTGGCGGGGGGCAGGGCTACACCTTC; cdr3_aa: CSVEGGGGQGYTF
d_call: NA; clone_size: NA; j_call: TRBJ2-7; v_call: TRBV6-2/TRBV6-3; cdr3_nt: TGTGCCAGCAGTTACGGCGAGCGCGAGCAGTACTTC; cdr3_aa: CASSYGEREQYF
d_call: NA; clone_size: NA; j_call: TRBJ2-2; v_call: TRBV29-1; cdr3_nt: TGCAGCGTTGCCTCGAGGGCCGGGGAGCTGTTTTTT; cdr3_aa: CSVASRAGELFF
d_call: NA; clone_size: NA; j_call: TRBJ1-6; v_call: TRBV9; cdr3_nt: TGTGCCAGCAGCGTAGCGAGGGGACACCCTTCCCCTTCACCCCTCCACTTT; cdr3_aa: CASSVARGHPSPSPLHF
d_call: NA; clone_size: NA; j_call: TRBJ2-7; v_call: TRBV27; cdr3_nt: TGTGCCAGCAGTTTAGCCCCCCCCCTAGACAGGCCCTACGAGCAGTACTTC; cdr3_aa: CASSLAPPLDRPYEQYF
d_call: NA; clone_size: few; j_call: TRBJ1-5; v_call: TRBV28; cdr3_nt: TGTGCCAGCAGTTTAGAGGCAGGGAGGGGTCAGCCCCAGCATTTT; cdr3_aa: CASSLEAGRGQPQHF
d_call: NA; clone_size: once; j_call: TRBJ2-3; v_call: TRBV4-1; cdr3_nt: TGCGCCAGCAGCATGGCGGAGAGCACAGATACGCAGTATTTT; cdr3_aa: CASSMAESTDTQYF
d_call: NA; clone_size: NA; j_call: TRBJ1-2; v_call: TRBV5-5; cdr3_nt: TGTGCCAGCAGCTTGGTAGCGGGGATGGAAGATGGCTACACCTTC; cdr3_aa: CASSLVAGMEDGYTF
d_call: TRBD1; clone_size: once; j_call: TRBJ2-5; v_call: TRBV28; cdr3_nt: TGTGCCAGCAGTTTAAGGACAGGGTTTGTAGAGACCCAGTACTTC; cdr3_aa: CASSLRTGFVETQYF
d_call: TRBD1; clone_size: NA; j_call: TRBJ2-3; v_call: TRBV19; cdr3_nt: TGTGCCAGTAGTTTAGGGACAGGCCATACAGATACGCAGTATTTT; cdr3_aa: CASSLGTGHTDTQYF
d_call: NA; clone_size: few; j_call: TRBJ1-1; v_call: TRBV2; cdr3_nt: TGTGCCAGCAGTGAAGGGGGAGGGAGGACTGAAGCTTTCTTT; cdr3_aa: CASSEGGGRTEAFF
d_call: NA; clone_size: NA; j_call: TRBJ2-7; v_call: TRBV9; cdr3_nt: TGTGCCAGCAGCAATTACGGGTCCTACGAGCAGTACTTC; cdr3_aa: CASSNYGSYEQYF